This entry is about one T cell receptor (beta chain). The data were taken from a study of blood T cell repertoires in COVID-19. Method: immunoSEQ multiplex PCR; TCRdb's copy keeps in-frame clones and lacks some. The table records about 200,000 clones, about 80% of them present only once. The study recruited people aged roughly 18 to 100 years across roughly 23 US areas. Cohort assignment relied on participant-reported clinical history. Trimming left V 3 bases short and J 7 bases short, with 15 bases between. The germline V gene encodes CDR1 SGHAT and CDR2 FQNNGV. There are 14 residues in the CDR3. The sample was PBMCs or T cells enriched from blood (not recorded which). The rearrangement links TRBV11-2 to TRBJ2-5; D is undetermined. The receptor was derived from a woman in her forties or fifties who had been exposed to COVID-19. The CDR3 DNA reads TGTGCCAGCAGCTTGGCCCCTTATCCGGGGACCCAGTACTTC. It yields the protein CASSLAPYPGTQYF.